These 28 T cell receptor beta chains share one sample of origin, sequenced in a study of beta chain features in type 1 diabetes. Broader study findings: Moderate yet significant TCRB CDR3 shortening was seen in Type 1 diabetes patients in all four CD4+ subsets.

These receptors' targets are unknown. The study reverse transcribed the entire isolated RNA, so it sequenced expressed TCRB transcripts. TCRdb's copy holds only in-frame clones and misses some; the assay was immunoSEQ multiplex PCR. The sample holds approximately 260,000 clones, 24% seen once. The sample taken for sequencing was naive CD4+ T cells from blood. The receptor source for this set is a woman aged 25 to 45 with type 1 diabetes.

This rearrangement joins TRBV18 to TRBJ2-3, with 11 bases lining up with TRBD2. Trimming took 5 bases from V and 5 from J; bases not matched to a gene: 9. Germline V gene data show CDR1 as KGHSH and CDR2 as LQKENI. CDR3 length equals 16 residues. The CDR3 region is CASSSLTSGVGDTQYF. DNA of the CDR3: TGTGCCAGCTCATCCCTGACTAGCGGGGTGGGAGATACGCAGTATTTT.

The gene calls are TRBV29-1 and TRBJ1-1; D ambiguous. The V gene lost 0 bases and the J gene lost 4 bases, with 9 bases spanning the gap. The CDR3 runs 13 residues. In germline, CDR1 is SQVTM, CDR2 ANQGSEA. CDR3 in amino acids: CSVEDRGSTEAFF. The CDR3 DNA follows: TGCAGCGTTGAAGATCGAGGCAGCACTGAAGCTTTCTTT.

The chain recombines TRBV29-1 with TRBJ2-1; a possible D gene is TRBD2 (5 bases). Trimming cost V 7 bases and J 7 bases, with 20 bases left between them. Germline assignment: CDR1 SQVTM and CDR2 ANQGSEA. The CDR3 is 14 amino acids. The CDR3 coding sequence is TGCAGCGGTAGAGTCGGTGGAGGTAAGAATGAGCAGTTCTTC. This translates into CSGRVGGGKNEQFF.

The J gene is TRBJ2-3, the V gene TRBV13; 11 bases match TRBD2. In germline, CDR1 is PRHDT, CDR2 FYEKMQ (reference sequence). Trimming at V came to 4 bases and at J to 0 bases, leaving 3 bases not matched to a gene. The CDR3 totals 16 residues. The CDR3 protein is CASSSRTSGSTDTQYF. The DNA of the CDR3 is TGTGCCAGCAGCTCCCGGACTAGCGGGAGCACAGATACGCAGTATTTT.

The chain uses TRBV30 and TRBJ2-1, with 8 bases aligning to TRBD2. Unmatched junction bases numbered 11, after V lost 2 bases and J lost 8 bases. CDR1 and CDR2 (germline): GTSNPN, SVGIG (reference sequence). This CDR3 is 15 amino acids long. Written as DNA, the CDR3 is TGTGCCTGGAGTCTGCGGGAGGCCCAGACCGATGAGCAGTTCTTC. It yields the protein CAWSLREAQTDEQFF.

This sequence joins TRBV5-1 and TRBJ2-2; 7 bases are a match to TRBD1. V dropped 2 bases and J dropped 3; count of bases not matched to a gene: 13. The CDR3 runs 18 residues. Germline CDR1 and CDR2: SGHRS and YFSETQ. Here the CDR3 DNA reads TGCGCCAGCAGCTTTATACTGCGGACAGGACAGGACACCGGGGAGCTGTTTTTT. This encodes CASSFILRTGQDTGELFF.

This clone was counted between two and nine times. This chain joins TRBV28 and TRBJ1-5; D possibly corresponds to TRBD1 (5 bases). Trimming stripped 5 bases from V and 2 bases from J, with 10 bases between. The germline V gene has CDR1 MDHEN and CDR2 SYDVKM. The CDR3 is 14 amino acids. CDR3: CASSGTEGNQPQHF. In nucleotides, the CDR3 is TGTGCCAGCAGTGGGACTGAGGGCAATCAGCCCCAGCATTTT. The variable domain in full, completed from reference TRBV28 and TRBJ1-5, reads DVKVTQSSRYLVKRTGEKVFLECVQDMDHENMFWYRQDPGLGLRLIYFSYDVKMKEKGDIPEGYSVSREKKERFSLILESASTNQTSMYLCASSGTEGNQPQHFGDGTRLSIL.

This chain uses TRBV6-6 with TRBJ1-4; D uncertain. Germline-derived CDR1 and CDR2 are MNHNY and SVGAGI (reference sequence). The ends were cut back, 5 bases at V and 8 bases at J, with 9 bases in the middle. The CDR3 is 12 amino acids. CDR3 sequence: CASSPVHEKLFF. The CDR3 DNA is TGTGCCAGCAGTCCGGTTCACGAAAAACTGTTTTTT.

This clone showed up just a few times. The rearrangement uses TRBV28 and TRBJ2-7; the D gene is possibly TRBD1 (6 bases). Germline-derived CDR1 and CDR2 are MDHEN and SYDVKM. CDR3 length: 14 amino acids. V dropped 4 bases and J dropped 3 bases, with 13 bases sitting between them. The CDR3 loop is CASSYPDRIYEQYF. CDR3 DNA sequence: TGTGCCAGCAGTTACCCCGACAGGATCTACGAGCAGTACTTC.

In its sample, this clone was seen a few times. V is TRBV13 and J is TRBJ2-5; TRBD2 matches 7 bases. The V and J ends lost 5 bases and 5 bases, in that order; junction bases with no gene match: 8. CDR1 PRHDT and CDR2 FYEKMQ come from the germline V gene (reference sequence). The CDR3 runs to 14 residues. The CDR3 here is CASSQNAGVETQYF. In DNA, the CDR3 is TGTGCCAGCAGCCAGAACGCGGGAGTTGAGACCCAGTACTTC. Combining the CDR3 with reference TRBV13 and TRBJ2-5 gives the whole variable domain AAGVIQSPRHLIKEKRETATLKCYPIPRHDTVYWYQQGPGQDPQFLISFYEKMQSDKGSIPDRFSAQQFSDYHSELNMSSLELGDSALYFCASSQNAGVETQYFGPGTRLLVL.

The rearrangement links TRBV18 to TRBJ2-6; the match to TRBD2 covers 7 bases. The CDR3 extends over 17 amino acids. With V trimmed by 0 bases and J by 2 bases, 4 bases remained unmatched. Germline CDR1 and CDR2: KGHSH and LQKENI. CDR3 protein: CASSPPYGGTGANVLTF. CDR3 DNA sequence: TGTGCCAGCTCACCACCGTACGGGGGGACTGGGGCCAACGTCCTGACTTTC.

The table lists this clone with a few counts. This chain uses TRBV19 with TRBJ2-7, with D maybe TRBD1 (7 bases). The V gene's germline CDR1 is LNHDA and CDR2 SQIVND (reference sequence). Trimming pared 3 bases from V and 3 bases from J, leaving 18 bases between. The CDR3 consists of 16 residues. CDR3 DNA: TGTGCCAGTAGTATTTTCAGGGGGGCTAGAAGCTACGAGCAGTACTTC. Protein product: CASSIFRGARSYEQYF.

The CDR3 here is CASSGEGGLAGTQYF. CDR3 nucleotide sequence: TGTGCCAGCAGCGGAGAAGGGGGCCTAGCGGGGACCCAGTACTTC. The chain joins TRBV11-1 to TRBJ2-5; possible D gene TRBD2, 8 bases. Trimming took 5 bases from V and 7 from J, leaving 20 bases between them. The CDR3 extends over 15 amino acids. Germline CDR1 is SGHAT and CDR2 is FQDESV (reference sequence).

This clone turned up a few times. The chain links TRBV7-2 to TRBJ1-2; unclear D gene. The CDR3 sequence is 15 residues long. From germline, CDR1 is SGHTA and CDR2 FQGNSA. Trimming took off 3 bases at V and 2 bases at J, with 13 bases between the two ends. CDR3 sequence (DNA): TGTGCCAGCAGCTTCCCACGGGGTAACAACTATGGCTACACCTTC. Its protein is CASSFPRGNNYGYTF.

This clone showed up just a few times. This CDR3 reads CASSFREQETQYF. In nucleotides, the CDR3 is TGTGCCAGCAGCTTCCGGGAGCAAGAGACCCAGTACTTC. The V gene is TRBV9, the J gene TRBJ2-5; perhaps TRBD2 as D (6 bases). Germline V gene data show CDR1 as SGDLS and CDR2 as YYNGEE. The CDR3 spans 13 residues. V gave up 4 bases and J gave up 2 bases, with 9 bases separating them.

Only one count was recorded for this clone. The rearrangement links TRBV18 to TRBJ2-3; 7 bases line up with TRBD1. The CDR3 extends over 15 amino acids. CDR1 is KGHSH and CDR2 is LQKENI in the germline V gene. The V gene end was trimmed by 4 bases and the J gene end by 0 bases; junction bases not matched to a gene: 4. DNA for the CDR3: TGTGCCAGCTCACTTGGACAGGCTAGCACAGATACGCAGTATTTT. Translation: CASSLGQASTDTQYF.

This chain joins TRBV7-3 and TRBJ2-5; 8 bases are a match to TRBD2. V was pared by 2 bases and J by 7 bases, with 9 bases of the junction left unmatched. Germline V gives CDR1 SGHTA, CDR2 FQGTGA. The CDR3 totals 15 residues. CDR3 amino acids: CASSLGVSGTGTQYF. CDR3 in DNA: TGTGCCAGCAGCTTAGGGGTTAGCGGGACTGGGACCCAGTACTTC.

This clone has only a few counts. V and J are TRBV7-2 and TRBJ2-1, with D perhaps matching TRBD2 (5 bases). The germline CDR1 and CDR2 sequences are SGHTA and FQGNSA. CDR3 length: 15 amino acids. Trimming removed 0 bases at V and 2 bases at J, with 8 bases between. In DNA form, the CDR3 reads TGTGCCAGCAGCTTAGCGGGAGCTCCCTACAATGAGCAGTTCTTC. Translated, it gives CASSLAGAPYNEQFF. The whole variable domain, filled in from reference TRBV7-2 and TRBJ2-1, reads GAGVSQSPSNKVTEKGKDVELRCDPISGHTALYWYRQSLGQGLEFLIYFQGNSAPDKSGLPSDRFSAERTGGSVSTLTIQRTQQEDSAVYLCASSLAGAPYNEQFFGPGTRLTVL.

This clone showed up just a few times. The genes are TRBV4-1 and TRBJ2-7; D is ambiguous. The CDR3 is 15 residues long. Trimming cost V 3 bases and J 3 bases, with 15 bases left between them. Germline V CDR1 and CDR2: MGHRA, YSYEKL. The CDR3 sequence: CASSQALTTNYEQYF. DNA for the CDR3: TGCGCCAGCAGCCAGGCCTTAACAACCAACTACGAGCAGTACTTC.

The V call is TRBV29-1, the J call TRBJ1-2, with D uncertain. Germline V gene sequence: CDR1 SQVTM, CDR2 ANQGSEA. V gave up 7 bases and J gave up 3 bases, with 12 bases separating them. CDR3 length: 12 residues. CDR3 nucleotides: TGCAGCGCTAAGACAACTGACTATGGCTACACCTTC. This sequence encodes CSAKTTDYGYTF.

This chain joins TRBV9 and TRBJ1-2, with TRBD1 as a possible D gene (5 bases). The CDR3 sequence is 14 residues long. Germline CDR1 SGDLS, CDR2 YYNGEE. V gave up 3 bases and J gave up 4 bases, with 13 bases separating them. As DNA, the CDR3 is TGTGCCAGCAGCGGACCCGACAGATTCTATGGCTACACCTTC. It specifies CASSGPDRFYGYTF.

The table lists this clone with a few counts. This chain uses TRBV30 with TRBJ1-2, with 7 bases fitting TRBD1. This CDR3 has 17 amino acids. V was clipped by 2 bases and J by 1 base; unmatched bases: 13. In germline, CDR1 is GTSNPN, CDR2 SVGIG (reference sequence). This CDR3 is CAWSLQTGTAYNYGYTF. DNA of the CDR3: TGTGCCTGGAGTCTTCAAACCGGGACAGCTTATAACTATGGCTACACCTTC.

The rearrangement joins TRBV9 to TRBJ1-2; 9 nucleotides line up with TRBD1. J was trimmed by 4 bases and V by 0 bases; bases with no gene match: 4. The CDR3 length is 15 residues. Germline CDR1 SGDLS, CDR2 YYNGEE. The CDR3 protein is CASSVAGTGFYGYTF. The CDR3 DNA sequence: TGTGCCAGCAGCGTAGCTGGGACAGGGTTCTATGGCTACACCTTC.

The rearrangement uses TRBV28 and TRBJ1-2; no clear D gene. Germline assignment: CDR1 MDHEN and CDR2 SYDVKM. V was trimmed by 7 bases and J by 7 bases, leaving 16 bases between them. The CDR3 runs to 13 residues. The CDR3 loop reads CASTTSGVTGYTF. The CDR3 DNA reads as TGTGCCAGCACTACGTCCGGGGTTACTGGCTACACCTTC.

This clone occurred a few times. The CDR3 region is CATSRYRMNSGNTIYF. The CDR3 bases are TGTGCCACCAGCCGTTACAGGATGAATTCTGGAAACACCATATATTTT. The chain recombines TRBV15 with TRBJ1-3; D possibly corresponds to TRBD1 (5 bases). The V gene lost 5 bases and the J gene lost 1 base, with 15 bases spanning the gap. This CDR3 comprises 16 residues. Per the germline V gene, CDR1 is LNHNV and CDR2 is YYDKDF (reference sequence). Complete variable domain (other parts from reference TRBV15 and TRBJ1-3): DAMVIQNPRYQVTQFGKPVTLSCSQTLNHNVMYWYQQKSSQAPKLLFHYYDKDFNNEADTPDNFQSRRPNTSFCFLDIRSPGLGDTAMYLCATSRYRMNSGNTIYFGEGSWLTVV.

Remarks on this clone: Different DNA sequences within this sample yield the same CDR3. CDR3 coding DNA: TGTGCCAGCAGCTTTGGGAGCGAAAACATTCAGTACTTC. Its protein product is CASSFGSENIQYF. The chain combines TRBV11-2 with TRBJ2-4, with a weak D call TRBD2 (5 bases). The CDR3 length is 13 residues. The V end lost 3 bases, the J end lost 5 bases, and 8 bases lay between the germline ends. Germline V gene data show CDR1 as SGHAT and CDR2 as FQNNGV.

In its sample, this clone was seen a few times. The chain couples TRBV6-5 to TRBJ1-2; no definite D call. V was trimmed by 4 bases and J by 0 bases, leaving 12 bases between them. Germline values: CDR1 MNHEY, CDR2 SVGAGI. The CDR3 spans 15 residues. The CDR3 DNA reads TGTGCCAGCAGTTGGTTCGACGGAGCTAACTATGGCTACACCTTC. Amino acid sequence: CASSWFDGANYGYTF.

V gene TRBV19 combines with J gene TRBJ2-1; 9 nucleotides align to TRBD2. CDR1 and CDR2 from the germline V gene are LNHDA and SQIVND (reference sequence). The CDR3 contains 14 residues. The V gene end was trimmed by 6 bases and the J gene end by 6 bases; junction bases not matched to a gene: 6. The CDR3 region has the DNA TGTGCCAGTAGGGGAAGCGGGAGGACCAATGAGCAGTTCTTC. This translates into CASRGSGRTNEQFF.